This paragraph reports one TCR beta chain. Its target is unknown. Treatment denoted: approximately nine-day PBMC culture with coronavirus spike peptide pools or control peptides (ViraFEST assay). Germline V gene sequence: CDR1 SEHNR, CDR2 FQNEAQ (reference sequence). The germline V and J ends were trimmed by 4 bases and 2 bases, with 8 bases remaining between them. The CDR3 runs 13 residues. Cultured CD4+ T cell DNA was sequenced using the Oncomine TCR Beta short-read assay. Using its own MiXCR run on the PCR reads, TCRdb lists one record per CDR3 protein. The repertoire holds roughly 20,000 distinct CDR3 sequences, with 55% as singletons. The sample originates from a study of vaccination and CD4 T cells after COVID-19.

The source is a human donor who had recovered from COVID-19. Sequencing was performed on CD4+ T cells from blood, cultured in vitro. The chain has TRBV7-9 and TRBJ1-1, with D tentatively TRBD1 (5 bases). This chain's CDR3 is CASSSDSNTEAFF. The CDR3 DNA reads TGTGCCAGCAGCTCCGACAGCAACACTGAAGCTTTCTTT.